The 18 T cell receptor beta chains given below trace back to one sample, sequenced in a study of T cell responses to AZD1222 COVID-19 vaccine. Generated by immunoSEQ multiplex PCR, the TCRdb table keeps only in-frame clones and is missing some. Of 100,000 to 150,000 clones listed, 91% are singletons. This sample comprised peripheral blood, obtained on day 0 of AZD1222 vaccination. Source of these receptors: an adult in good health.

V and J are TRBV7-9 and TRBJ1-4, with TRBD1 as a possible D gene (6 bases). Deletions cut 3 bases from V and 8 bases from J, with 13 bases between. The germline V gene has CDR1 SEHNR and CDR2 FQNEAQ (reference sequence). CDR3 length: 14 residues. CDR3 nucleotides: TGTGCCAGCAGCTTTGACAGGCGAGGAGAAAAACTGTTTTTT. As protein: CASSFDRRGEKLFF. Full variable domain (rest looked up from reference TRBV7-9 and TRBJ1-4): DTGVSQNPRHKITKRGQNVTFRCDPISEHNRLYWYRQTLGQGPEFLTYFQNEAQLEKSRLLSDRFSAERPKGSFSTLEIQRTEQGDSAMYLCASSFDRRGEKLFFGSGTQLSVL.

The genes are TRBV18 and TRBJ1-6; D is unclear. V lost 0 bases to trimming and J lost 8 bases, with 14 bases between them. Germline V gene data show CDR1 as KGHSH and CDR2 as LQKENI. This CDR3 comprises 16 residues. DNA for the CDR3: TGTGCCAGCTCACCACCGACCGTAACAGATCATTCACCCCTCCACTTT. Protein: CASSPPTVTDHSPLHF. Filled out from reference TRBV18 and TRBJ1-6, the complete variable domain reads NAGVMQNPRHLVRRRGQEARLRCSPMKGHSHVYWYRQLPEEGLKFMVYLQKENIIDESGMPKERFSAEFPKEGPSILRIQQVVRGDSAAYFCASSPPTVTDHSPLHFGNGTRLTVT.

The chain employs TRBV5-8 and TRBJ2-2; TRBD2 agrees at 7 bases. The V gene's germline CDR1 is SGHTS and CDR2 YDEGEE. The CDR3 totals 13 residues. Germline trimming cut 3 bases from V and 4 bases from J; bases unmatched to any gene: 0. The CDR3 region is CASSWEGTGELFF. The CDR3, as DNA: TGTGCCAGCAGCTGGGAGGGCACCGGGGAGCTGTTTTTT. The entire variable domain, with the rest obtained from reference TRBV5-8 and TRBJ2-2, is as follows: EAGVTQSPTHLIKTRGQQATLRCSPISGHTSVYWYQQALGLGLQFLLWYDEGEERNRGNFPPRFSGRQFPNYSSELNVNALELEDSALYLCASSWEGTGELFFGEGSRLTVL.

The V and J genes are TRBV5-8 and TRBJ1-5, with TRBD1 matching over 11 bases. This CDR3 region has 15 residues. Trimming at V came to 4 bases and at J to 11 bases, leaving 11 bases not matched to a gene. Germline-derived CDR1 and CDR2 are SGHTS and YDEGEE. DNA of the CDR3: TGTGCCAGCAGCCTGCCCGGGACAGGGGGTCCCACCCAGCATTTT. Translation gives CASSLPGTGGPTQHF.

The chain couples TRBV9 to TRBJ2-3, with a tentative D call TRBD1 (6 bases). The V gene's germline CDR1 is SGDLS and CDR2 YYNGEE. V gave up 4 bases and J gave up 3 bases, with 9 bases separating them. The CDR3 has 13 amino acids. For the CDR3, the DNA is TGTGCCAGCAGCTACAGGGTAACAGATACGCAGTATTTT. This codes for CASSYRVTDTQYF.

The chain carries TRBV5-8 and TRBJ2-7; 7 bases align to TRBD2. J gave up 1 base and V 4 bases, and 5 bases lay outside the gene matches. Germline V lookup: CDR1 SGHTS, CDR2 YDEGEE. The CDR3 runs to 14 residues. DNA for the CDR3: TGTGCCAGCAGCGAGGGAGGGGTTTCCTACGAGCAGTACTTC. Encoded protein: CASSEGGVSYEQYF.

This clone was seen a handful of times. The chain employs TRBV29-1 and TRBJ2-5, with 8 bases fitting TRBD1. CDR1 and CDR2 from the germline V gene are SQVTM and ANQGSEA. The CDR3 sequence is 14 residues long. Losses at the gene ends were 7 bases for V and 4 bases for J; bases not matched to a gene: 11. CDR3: CSAPYRGTGETQYF. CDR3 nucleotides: TGCAGCGCCCCGTACAGGGGGACAGGAGAGACCCAGTACTTC.

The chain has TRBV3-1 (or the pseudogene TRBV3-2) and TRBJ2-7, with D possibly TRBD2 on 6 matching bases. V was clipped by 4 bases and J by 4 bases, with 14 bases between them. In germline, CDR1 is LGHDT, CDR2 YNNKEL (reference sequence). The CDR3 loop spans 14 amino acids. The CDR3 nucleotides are TGTGCCAGCAGCCTCTCGGCCGCGGGGTACGAGCAGTACTTC. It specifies CASSLSAAGYEQYF.

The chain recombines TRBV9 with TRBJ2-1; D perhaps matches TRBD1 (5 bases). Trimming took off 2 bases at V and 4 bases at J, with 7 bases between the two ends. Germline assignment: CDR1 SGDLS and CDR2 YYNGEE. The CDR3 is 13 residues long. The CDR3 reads CASSVPGYNEQFF. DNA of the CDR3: TGTGCCAGCAGCGTCCCAGGGTACAATGAGCAGTTCTTC.

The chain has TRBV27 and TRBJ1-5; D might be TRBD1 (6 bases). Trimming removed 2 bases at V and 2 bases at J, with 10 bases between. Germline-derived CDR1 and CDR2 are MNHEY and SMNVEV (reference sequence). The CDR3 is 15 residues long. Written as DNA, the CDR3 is TGTGCCAGCAGTTTAAACAGGGTTGGCAATCAGCCCCAGCATTTT. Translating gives CASSLNRVGNQPQHF.

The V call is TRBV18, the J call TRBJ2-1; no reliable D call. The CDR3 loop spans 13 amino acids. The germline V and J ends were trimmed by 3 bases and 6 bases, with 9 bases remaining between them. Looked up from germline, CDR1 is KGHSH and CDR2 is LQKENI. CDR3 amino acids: CASSPSSRNEQFF. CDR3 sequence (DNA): TGTGCCAGCTCACCGTCGAGCCGCAATGAGCAGTTCTTC.

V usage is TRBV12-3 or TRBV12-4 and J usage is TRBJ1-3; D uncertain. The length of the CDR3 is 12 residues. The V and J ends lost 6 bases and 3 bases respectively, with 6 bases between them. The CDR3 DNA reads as TGTGCCAGCAGCCAAGATGGAAACACCATATATTTT. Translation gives CASSQDGNTIYF.

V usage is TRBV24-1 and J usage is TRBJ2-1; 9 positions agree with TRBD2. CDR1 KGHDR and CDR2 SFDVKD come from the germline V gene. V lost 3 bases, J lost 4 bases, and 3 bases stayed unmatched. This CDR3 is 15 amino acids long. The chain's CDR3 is CATSDGLAGYNEQFF. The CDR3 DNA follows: TGTGCCACCAGTGATGGGCTAGCGGGATACAATGAGCAGTTCTTC.

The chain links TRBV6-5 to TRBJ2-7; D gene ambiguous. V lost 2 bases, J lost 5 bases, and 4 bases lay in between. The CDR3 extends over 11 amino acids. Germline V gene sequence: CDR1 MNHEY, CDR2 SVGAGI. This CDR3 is CASSYSNEQYF. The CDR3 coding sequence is TGTGCCAGCAGTTACAGCAACGAGCAGTACTTC.

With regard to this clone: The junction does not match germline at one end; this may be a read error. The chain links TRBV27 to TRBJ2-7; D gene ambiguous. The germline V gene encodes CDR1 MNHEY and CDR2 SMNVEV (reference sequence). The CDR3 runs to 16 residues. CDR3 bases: TGTGCCAGCAGCCACCTTAACGCAGGATCCTCCCACGAGCAGTACTTC. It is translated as CASSHLNAGSSHEQYF.

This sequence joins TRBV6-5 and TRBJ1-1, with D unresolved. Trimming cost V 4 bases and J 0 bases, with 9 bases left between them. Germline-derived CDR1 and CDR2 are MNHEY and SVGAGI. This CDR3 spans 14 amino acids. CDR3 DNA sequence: TGTGCCAGCAGTTTGTCAAGACTGAACACTGAAGCTTTCTTT. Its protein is CASSLSRLNTEAFF.

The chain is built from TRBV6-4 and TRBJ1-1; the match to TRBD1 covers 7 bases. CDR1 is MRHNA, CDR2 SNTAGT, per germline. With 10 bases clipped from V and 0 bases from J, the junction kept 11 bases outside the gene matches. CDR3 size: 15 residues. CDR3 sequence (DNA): TGTGCCACCAGGGGGGCAGGGGATTTGAACACTGAAGCTTTCTTT. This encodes CATRGAGDLNTEAFF.

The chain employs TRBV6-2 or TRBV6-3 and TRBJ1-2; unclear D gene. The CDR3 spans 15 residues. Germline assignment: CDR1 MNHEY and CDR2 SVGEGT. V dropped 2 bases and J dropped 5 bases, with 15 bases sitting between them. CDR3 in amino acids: CASSYINKHTYGYTF. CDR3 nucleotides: TGTGCCAGCAGTTACATCAATAAGCACACGTATGGCTACACCTTC.